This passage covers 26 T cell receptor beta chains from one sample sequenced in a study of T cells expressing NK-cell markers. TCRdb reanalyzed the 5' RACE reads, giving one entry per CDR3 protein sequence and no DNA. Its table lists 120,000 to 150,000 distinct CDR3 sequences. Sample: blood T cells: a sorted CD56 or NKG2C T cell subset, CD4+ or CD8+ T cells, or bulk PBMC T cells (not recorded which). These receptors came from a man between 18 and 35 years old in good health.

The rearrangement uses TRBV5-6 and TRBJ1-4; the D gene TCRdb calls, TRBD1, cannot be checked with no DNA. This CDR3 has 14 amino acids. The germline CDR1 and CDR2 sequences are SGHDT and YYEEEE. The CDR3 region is CASSLSGGNEKLFF.

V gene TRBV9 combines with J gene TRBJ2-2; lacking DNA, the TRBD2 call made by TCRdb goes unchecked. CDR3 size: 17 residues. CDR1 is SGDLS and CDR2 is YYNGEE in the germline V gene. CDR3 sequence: CASSVGSGLGGSGELFF.

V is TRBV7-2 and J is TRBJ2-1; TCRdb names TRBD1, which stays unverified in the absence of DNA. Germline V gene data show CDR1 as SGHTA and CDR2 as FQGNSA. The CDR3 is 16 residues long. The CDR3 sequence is CASSARWGYATREQFF.

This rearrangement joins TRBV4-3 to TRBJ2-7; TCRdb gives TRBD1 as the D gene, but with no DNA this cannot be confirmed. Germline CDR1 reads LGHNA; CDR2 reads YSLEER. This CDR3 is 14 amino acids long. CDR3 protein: CASSQDRGRNEQYF.

The CDR3 sequence: CASSFRTGREQFF. The chain links TRBV6-5 to TRBJ2-1; TCRdb reports TRBD1, a call that lacks DNA to check it against. The CDR3 spans 13 residues. Germline lookup yields CDR1 MNHEY and CDR2 SVGAGI.

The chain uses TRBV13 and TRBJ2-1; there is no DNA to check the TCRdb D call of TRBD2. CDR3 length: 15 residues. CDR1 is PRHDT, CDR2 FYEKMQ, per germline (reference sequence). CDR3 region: CASSSVSGRRNEQFF.

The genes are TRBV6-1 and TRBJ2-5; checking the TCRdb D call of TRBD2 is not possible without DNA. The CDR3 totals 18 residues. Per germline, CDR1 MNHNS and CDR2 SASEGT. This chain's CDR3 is CASSEGGLAGGLRETQYF.

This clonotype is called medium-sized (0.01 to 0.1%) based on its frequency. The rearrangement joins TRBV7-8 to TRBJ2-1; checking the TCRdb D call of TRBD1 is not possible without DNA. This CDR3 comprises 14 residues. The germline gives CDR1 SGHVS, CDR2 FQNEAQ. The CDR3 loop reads CASSLSMGGHEQFF.

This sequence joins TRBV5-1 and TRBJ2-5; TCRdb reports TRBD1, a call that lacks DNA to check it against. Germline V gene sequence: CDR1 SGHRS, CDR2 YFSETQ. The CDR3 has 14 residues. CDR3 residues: CASSPRRGEETQYF.

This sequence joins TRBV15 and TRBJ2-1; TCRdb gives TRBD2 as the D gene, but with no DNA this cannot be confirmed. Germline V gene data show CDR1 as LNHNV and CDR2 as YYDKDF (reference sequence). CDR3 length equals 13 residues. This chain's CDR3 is CATLNYLGEEQFF.

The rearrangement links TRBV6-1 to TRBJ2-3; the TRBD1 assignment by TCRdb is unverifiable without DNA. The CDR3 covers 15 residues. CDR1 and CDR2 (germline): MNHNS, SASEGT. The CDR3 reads CASKPWDWDEDTQYF.

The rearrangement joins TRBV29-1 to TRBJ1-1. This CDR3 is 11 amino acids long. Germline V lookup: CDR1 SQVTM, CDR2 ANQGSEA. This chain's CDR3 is CSVGVDTEAFF.

CDR3 sequence: CASRETGTTNEKLFF. The rearrangement joins TRBV5-1 to TRBJ1-4; the D call of TRBD1 rests on TCRdb alone, since no DNA is present to check it. The germline gives CDR1 SGHRS, CDR2 YFSETQ. This CDR3 contains 15 residues.

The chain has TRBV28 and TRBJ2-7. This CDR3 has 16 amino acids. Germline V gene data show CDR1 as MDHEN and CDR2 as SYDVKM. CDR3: CASSRSGLADSYEQYF.

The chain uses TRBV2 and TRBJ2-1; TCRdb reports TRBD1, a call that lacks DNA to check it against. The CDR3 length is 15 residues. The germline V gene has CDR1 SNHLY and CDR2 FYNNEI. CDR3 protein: CASSEIGQGWDEQFF.

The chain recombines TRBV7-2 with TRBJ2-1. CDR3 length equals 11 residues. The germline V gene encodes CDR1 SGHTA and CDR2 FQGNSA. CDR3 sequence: CASSLDYEQFF.

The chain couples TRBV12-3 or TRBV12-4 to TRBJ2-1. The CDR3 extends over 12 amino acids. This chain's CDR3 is CASSPNSNEQFF.

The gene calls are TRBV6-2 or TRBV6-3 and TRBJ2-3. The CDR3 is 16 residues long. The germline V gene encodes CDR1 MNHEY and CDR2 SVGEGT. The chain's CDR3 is CASSYGEQNPTDTQYF.

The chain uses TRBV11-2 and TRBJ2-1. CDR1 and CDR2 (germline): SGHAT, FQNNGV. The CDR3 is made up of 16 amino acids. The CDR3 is CASSILDSSSYNEQFF.

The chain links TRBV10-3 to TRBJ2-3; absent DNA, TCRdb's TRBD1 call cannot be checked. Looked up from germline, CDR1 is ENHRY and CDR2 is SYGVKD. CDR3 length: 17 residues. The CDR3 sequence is CAINPGGRGSSTDTQYF.

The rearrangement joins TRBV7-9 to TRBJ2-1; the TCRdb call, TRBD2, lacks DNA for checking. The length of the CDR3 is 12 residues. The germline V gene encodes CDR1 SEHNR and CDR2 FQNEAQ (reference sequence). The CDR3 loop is CASSLPGLVEFF.

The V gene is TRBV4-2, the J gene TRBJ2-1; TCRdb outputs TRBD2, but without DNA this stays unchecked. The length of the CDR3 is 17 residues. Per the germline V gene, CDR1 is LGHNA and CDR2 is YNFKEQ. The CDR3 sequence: CASSQDLGLAGGLEQFF.

CDR3 protein: CSGRTGGEQYF. The V and J genes are TRBV29-1 and TRBJ2-7; there is no DNA to check the TCRdb D call of TRBD1. The V gene's germline CDR1 is SQVTM and CDR2 ANQGSEA. This CDR3 spans 11 amino acids.

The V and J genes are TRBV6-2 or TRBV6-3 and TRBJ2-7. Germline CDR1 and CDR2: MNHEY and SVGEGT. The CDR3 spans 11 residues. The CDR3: CASSYLGEQYF.

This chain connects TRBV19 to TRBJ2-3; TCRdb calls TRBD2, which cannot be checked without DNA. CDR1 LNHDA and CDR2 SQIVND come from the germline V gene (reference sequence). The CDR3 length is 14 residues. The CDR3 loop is CASRDGRSSDTQYF.

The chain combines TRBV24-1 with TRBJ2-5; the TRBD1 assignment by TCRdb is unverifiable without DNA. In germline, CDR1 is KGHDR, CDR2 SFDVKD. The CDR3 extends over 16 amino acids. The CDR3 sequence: CATSDLATGGKETQYF.